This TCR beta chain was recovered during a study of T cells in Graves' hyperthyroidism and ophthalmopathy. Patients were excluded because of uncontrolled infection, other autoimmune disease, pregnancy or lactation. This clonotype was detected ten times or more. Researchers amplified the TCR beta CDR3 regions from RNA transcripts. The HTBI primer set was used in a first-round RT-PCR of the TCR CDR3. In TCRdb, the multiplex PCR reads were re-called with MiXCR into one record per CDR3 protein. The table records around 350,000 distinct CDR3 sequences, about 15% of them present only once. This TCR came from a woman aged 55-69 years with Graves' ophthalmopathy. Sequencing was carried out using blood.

In DNA, the CDR3 is TGTGCCTGGAGTGTACTGGGGGGTTCTAGCACAGATACGCAGTATTTT. Its protein product is CAWSVLGGSSTDTQYF. The chain joins TRBV30 to TRBJ2-3; D possibly corresponds to TRBD2 (6 bases). Trimming took off 0 bases at V and 0 bases at J, with 13 bases between the two ends. There are 16 residues in the CDR3. Germline V gene lookup returns CDR1 GTSNPN and CDR2 SVGIG (reference sequence).